The 26 T cell receptor beta chains reported below all come from one sample, sequenced in a study of shared clonotypes between healthy human individuals. Clones were sequenced by immunoSEQ multiplex PCR, and TCRdb holds only the in-frame ones, with some missing. The table has millions of clones, approximately 94% seen once; the top ten hold about 1.1%. Terminally differentiated effector memory CD45RA+ cells were left out of the naive CD8 fraction, which was CD45RO-negative and positively selected for CCR7. The specimen was naive CD8+ T cells sorted from blood. The receptors come from a man between 18 and 29 years old in good health.

This chain connects TRBV6-1 to TRBJ2-5; 12 bases are a match to TRBD2. The V and J ends lost 7 bases and 5 bases, in that order; junction bases with no gene match: 8. Germline-derived CDR1 and CDR2 are MNHNS and SASEGT. The CDR3 has 15 residues. CDR3 bases: TGTGCCAGCACCATACTAGCGGGAGGTGGTGAGACCCAGTACTTC. It translates to CASTILAGGGETQYF.

The V gene is TRBV4-3, the J gene TRBJ2-7; TRBD2 aligns across 10 bases. V lost 2 bases, J lost 1 base, and 11 bases stayed unmatched. CDR3 size: 18 residues. The germline V gene has CDR1 LGHNA and CDR2 YSLEER. The CDR3 sequence is CASSQRASGSALSYEQYF. CDR3 nucleotide sequence: TGCGCCAGCAGCCAACGGGCTAGCGGGAGCGCACTTTCCTACGAGCAGTACTTC.

Comment on this clone: The germline gene is not matched at one end of the junction; a read error may be the cause. The rearrangement joins TRBV14 to TRBJ1-2; 7 nucleotides line up with TRBD1. CDR1 and CDR2 from the germline V gene are SGHDN and FVKESK. The CDR3 sequence is 13 residues long. CDR3 protein: CANSKGTVYGYTF. In DNA form, the CDR3 reads TGTGCCAACAGCAAGGGGACAGTCTATGGCTACACCTTC.

This chain connects TRBV5-4 to TRBJ2-1; 12 bases are a match to TRBD2. Germline V gene sequence: CDR1 SGHNT, CDR2 YYREEE (reference sequence). CDR3 size: 14 residues. The trim removed 4 bases at V and 9 bases at J, leaving 5 bases unmatched. As DNA, the CDR3 is TGTGCCAGCAGCCGACTAGCGGGAGAGTTTGAGCAGTTCTTC. Translating it yields CASSRLAGEFEQFF.

The rearrangement links TRBV5-1 to TRBJ1-4, with D maybe TRBD1 (5 bases). Germline assignment: CDR1 SGHRS and CDR2 YFSETQ. The CDR3 spans 15 residues. V lost 2 bases and J lost 2, with 10 bases in between. The CDR3 reads CASSFLEGTNEKLFF. The CDR3 nucleotides are TGCGCCAGCAGCTTTCTAGAGGGGACTAATGAAAAACTGTTTTTT.

The genes are TRBV11-1 and TRBJ2-2, with TRBD2 matching over 9 bases. With V trimmed by 3 bases and J by 4 bases, 9 bases remained unmatched. Germline-derived CDR1 and CDR2 are SGHAT and FQDESV (reference sequence). The CDR3 loop spans 17 amino acids. As DNA, the CDR3 is TGTGCCAGCAGCTTCCAGCCTAGCGGGACTTCCACCGGGGAGCTGTTTTTT. Its protein product is CASSFQPSGTSTGELFF.

DNA of the CDR3: TGTGCCAGCAGCTTATTACCGGGACATGGCTACACCTTC. Its translation is CASSLLPGHGYTF. J is TRBJ1-2 and V is TRBV7-9, with D possibly matching TRBD1 (5 bases). Trimming shortened V by 2 bases and J by 6 bases, and 10 bases separated the two germline ends. Germline V lookup: CDR1 SEHNR, CDR2 FQNEAQ (reference sequence). The CDR3 sequence is 13 residues long.

This clone was seen a single time. The sample holds other DNA sequences that translate to the same CDR3. J is TRBJ2-7 and V is TRBV27; perhaps D is TRBD1 or TRBD2 (6 bases each). V lost 2 bases and J lost 0, with 8 bases in between. The germline V gene has CDR1 MNHEY and CDR2 SMNVEV (reference sequence). The CDR3 extends over 14 amino acids. CDR3 residues: CASSLGGLSYEQYF. The CDR3 DNA follows: TGTGCCAGCAGTTTAGGGGGGCTCTCCTACGAGCAGTACTTC.

The rearrangement links TRBV5-6 to TRBJ2-3; D is uncertain. Deletions cut 2 bases from V and 4 bases from J, with 5 bases between. The CDR3 spans 12 residues. The germline V gene encodes CDR1 SGHDT and CDR2 YYEEEE. CDR3 loop: CASSLRADTQYF. CDR3 bases: TGTGCCAGCAGCTTAAGGGCAGATACGCAGTATTTT.

V and J are TRBV5-1 and TRBJ1-1; D is unresolved. Deletions cut 0 bases from V and 8 bases from J, with 14 bases between. The CDR3 runs to 14 residues. Germline-derived CDR1 and CDR2 are SGHRS and YFSETQ. This CDR3 reads CASSLVGPQLEAFF. Written as DNA, the CDR3 is TGCGCCAGCAGCTTGGTTGGGCCGCAACTGGAAGCTTTCTTT.

The CDR3 protein is CASSDFGGLSNYGYTF. The DNA for the CDR3 is TGTGCCAGCAGTGATTTTGGCGGTTTGTCTAACTATGGCTACACCTTC. The chain couples TRBV2 to TRBJ1-2; unclear D gene. Germline V gives CDR1 SNHLY, CDR2 FYNNEI. V was trimmed by 3 bases and J by 0 bases, leaving 14 bases between them. The CDR3 totals 16 residues.

This clone was recorded a few times. This specimen includes other DNA sequences encoding the same CDR3. This chain uses TRBV4-3 with TRBJ2-7; D is unresolved. This CDR3 is 13 amino acids long. CDR1 and CDR2 from the germline V gene are LGHNA and YSLEER. V was pared by 1 base and J by 3 bases, with 7 bases between. CDR3 nucleotide sequence: TGCGCCAGCAGCCAAGCGGACGGCTACGAGCAGTACTTC. Its translation is CASSQADGYEQYF.

The chain recombines TRBV19 with TRBJ1-2; D not resolved. The germline gives CDR1 LNHDA, CDR2 SQIVND (reference sequence). This CDR3 region has 15 residues. The ends were cut back, 6 bases at V and 0 bases at J, with 14 bases in the middle. CDR3 residues: CASRGYGEANYGYTF. The CDR3 nucleotides read TGTGCCAGTAGGGGTTACGGAGAGGCTAACTATGGCTACACCTTC.

V usage is TRBV7-9 and J usage is TRBJ1-6; 10 bases match TRBD1. Germline CDR1 and CDR2: SEHNR and FQNEAQ (reference sequence). V lost 5 bases, J lost 9 bases, and 4 bases stayed unmatched. The CDR3 is 14 amino acids. The CDR3 reads CASSPDRGISPLHF. The CDR3 coding sequence is TGTGCCAGCAGCCCGGACAGGGGGATTTCACCCCTCCACTTT. Variable domain in full (rest from reference TRBV7-9 and TRBJ1-6): DTGVSQNPRHKITKRGQNVTFRCDPISEHNRLYWYRQTLGQGPEFLTYFQNEAQLEKSRLLSDRFSAERPKGSFSTLEIQRTEQGDSAMYLCASSPDRGISPLHFGNGTRLTVT.

The chain is built from TRBV7-3 and TRBJ1-2, with TRBD1 matching 7 bases. J lost 7 bases, V lost 2 bases, and 10 bases had no gene match. CDR1 and CDR2 from the germline V gene are SGHTA and FQGTGA. The CDR3 is made up of 15 amino acids. The CDR3 bases are TGTGCCAGCAGCTTAGATTTAGGGGGCGCAGGTGGCTACACCTTC. Translation: CASSLDLGGAGGYTF.

This rearrangement joins TRBV28 to TRBJ1-1; D is unresolved. The CDR3 is made up of 13 amino acids. V was cut by 6 bases and J by 8 bases, with 16 bases left in between. CDR1 MDHEN and CDR2 SYDVKM come from the germline V gene. In DNA form, the CDR3 reads TGTGCCAGCAGCCGCACACCCCTGACAGAAGCTTTCTTT. As protein: CASSRTPLTEAFF. Full variable domain (missing parts from reference TRBV28 and TRBJ1-1): DVKVTQSSRYLVKRTGEKVFLECVQDMDHENMFWYRQDPGLGLRLIYFSYDVKMKEKGDIPEGYSVSREKKERFSLILESASTNQTSMYLCASSRTPLTEAFFGQGTRLTVV.

V usage is TRBV4-1 and J usage is TRBJ2-1, with 7 bases matching TRBD2. In germline, CDR1 is MGHRA, CDR2 YSYEKL. The V gene end was trimmed by 5 bases and the J gene end by 14 bases; junction bases not matched to a gene: 12. The CDR3 has 13 residues. This CDR3 reads CASSMNFGREKFF. As DNA, the CDR3 is TGCGCCAGCAGCATGAATTTTGGGAGGGAGAAGTTCTTC.

This clone was seen once. The sample holds other DNA sequences that translate to the same CDR3. J is TRBJ1-1 and V is TRBV5-1; D call uncertain. This CDR3 region has 14 residues. V lost 1 base, J lost 1 base, and 8 bases lay in between. Germline CDR1 reads SGHRS; CDR2 reads YFSETQ. CDR3 bases: TGCGCCAGCAGCTTGACTGGGGAGAACACTGAAGCTTTCTTT. It encodes CASSLTGENTEAFF.

The chain recombines TRBV28 with TRBJ1-5; 10 positions agree with TRBD1. Per germline, CDR1 MDHEN and CDR2 SYDVKM. The CDR3 has 15 residues. The CDR3 DNA follows: TGTGCAGTAACCGGGACAGGGGACTGGAGGGAGCCCCAGCATTTT. Translation gives CAVTGTGDWREPQHF.

Remarks on this clone: In the same sample, other DNA sequences code for this CDR3. The rearrangement uses TRBV5-6 and TRBJ2-7; D gene uncertain. Trimming shortened V by 4 bases and J by 2 bases, and 7 bases separated the two germline ends. The germline V gene has CDR1 SGHDT and CDR2 YYEEEE. The CDR3 runs 12 residues. This CDR3 is CASSLGTYEQYF. The CDR3 DNA sequence: TGTGCCAGCAGCCTGGGAACCTACGAGCAGTACTTC.

This clone was counted a few times. V is TRBV30 and J is TRBJ2-3, with D maybe TRBD1 (6 bases). The CDR3 contains 15 residues. CDR1 and CDR2 from the germline V gene are GTSNPN and SVGIG (reference sequence). The ends were cut back, 4 bases at V and 0 bases at J, with 14 bases in the middle. The CDR3 here is CAWTGWGPSTDTQYF. The DNA for the CDR3 is TGTGCCTGGACAGGATGGGGGCCTAGCACAGATACGCAGTATTTT. Using reference TRBV30 and TRBJ2-3 for the parts outside the CDR3, the full variable domain is SQTIHQWPATLVQPVGSPLSLECTVEGTSNPNLYWYRQAAGRGLQLLFYSVGIGQISSEVPQNLSASRPQDRQFILSSKKLLLSDSGFYLCAWTGWGPSTDTQYFGPGTRLTVL.

The chain employs TRBV7-9 and TRBJ2-3; perhaps TRBD1 as D (6 bases). V gave up 5 bases and J gave up 3 bases, with 12 bases separating them. The germline gives CDR1 SEHNR, CDR2 FQNEAQ (reference sequence). The CDR3 is 14 residues long. The CDR3 protein is CASSVQGWTDTQYF. Here the CDR3 DNA reads TGTGCCAGCAGCGTACAGGGTTGGACAGATACGCAGTATTTT. Looking up the rest from reference TRBV7-9 and TRBJ2-3 gives the full variable domain: DTGVSQNPRHKITKRGQNVTFRCDPISEHNRLYWYRQTLGQGPEFLTYFQNEAQLEKSRLLSDRFSAERPKGSFSTLEIQRTEQGDSAMYLCASSVQGWTDTQYFGPGTRLTVL.

This sequence joins TRBV10-2 and TRBJ1-1; tentative D call: TRBD1 (5 bases). V was pared by 3 bases and J by 4 bases, with 6 bases between. Germline values: CDR1 WSHSY, CDR2 SAAADI. CDR3 length: 12 amino acids. The CDR3 nucleotides are TGCGCCAGCAGTGAAACAGGCACTGAAGCTTTCTTT. Residues: CASSETGTEAFF.

About this clone: The sample holds other DNA sequences that translate to the same CDR3. CDR3 region: CASSLVGGPEQYF. CDR3 DNA: TGTGCCAGCAGCTTAGTGGGGGGGCCCGAGCAGTACTTC. The rearrangement uses TRBV7-9 and TRBJ2-7; perhaps TRBD2 as D (7 bases). Germline V lookup: CDR1 SEHNR, CDR2 FQNEAQ (reference sequence). This CDR3 is 13 amino acids long. V was shortened by 1 base and J by 6 bases, with 10 bases between the two germline ends. Full variable domain (rest looked up from reference TRBV7-9 and TRBJ2-7): DTGVSQNPRHKITKRGQNVTFRCDPISEHNRLYWYRQTLGQGPEFLTYFQNEAQLEKSRLLSDRFSAERPKGSFSTLEIQRTEQGDSAMYLCASSLVGGPEQYFGPGTRLTVT.

This chain links TRBV7-8 with TRBJ2-2; TRBD2 matches 11 bases. CDR3 length: 16 amino acids. Trimming took 4 bases from V and 5 from J; bases not matched to a gene: 6. CDR1 and CDR2 (germline): SGHVS, FQNEAQ. CDR3 sequence (DNA): TGTGCCAGCAGCTACATACTAGCGGGAGCAACCGGGGAGCTGTTTTTT. This sequence encodes CASSYILAGATGELFF.

J is TRBJ2-1 and V is TRBV7-2; no reliable D call. The ends were cut back, 1 base at V and 7 bases at J, with 14 bases in the middle. The CDR3 runs to 15 residues. Germline lookup yields CDR1 SGHTA and CDR2 FQGNSA. DNA for the CDR3: TGTGCCAGCAGCTTAGAAAAGGTTTCGTGGAATGAGCAGTTCTTC. Translated: CASSLEKVSWNEQFF.